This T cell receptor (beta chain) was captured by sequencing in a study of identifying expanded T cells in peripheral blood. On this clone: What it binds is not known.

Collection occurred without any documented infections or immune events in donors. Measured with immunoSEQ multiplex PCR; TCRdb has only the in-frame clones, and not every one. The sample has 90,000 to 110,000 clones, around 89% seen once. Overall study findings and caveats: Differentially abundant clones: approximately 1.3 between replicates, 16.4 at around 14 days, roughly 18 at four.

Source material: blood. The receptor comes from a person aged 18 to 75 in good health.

The CDR3 coding sequence is TGTGCCATCATCAGCTTGGGGGGAGAGACCCAGTACTTC. Translating gives CAIISLGGETQYF. V usage is TRBV10-3 and J usage is TRBJ2-5; D is perhaps TRBD2 (6 bases). V was trimmed by 7 bases and J by 4 bases, leaving 13 bases between them. Per the germline V gene, CDR1 is ENHRY and CDR2 is SYGVKD. This CDR3 has 13 amino acids.